This TCR beta chain was observed in a study of metastatic and nonmetastatic thyroid tumors. The CDR3 contains 14 residues. Losses at the gene ends were 5 bases for V and 3 bases for J; bases not matched to a gene: 5. The germline CDR1 and CDR2 sequences are MNHEY and SVGEGT. MiXCR was used by TCRdb to re-call the PCR reads. The profile shows some 55,000 clones, just under 30% of them singletons. Thyroid surgery was preceded by no treatment in any patient. The TCR originated in a female donor with papillary thyroid cancer or a benign thyroid nodule (not recorded which). Some clones in this sample may be carry-over from other donors' samples. The sample comprised blood. V usage is TRBV6-2 or TRBV6-3 and J usage is TRBJ2-5; 8 bases are a match to TRBD1. CDR3 sequence (DNA): TGTGCCAGCAGTACGACAGGGGTAGAAGAGACCCAGTACTTC. Protein: CASSTTGVEETQYF.